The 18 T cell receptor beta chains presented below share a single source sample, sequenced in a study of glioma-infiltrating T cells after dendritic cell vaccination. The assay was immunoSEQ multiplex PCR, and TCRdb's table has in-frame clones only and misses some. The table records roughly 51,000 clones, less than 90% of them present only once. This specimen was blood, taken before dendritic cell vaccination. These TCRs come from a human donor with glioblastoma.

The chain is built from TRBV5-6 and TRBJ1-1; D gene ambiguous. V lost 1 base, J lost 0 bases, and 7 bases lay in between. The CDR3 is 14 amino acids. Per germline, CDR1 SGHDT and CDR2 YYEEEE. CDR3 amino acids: CASSLPGMNTEAFF. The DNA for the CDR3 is TGTGCCAGCAGCTTGCCAGGAATGAACACTGAAGCTTTCTTT. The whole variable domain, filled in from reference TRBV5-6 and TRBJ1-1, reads DAGVTQSPTHLIKTRGQQVTLRCSPKSGHDTVSWYQQALGQGPQFIFQYYEEEERQRGNFPDRFSGHQFPNYSSELNVNALLLGDSALYLCASSLPGMNTEAFFGQGTRLTVV.

CDR3 region: CASSLDRDYNQPQHF. CDR3 sequence (DNA): TGTGCCAGCAGCTTAGACAGGGACTACAATCAGCCCCAGCATTTT. The V and J genes are TRBV7-2 and TRBJ1-5; possible D gene TRBD1, 6 bases. The CDR3 extends over 15 amino acids. Germline values: CDR1 SGHTA, CDR2 FQGNSA. The V end lost 1 base, the J end lost 3 bases, and 10 bases lay between the germline ends.

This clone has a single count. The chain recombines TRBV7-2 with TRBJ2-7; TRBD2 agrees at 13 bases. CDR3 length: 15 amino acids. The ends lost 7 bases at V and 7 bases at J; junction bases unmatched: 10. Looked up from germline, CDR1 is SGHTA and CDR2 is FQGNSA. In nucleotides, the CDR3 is TGTGCCAGCATCGGACTAGCGGGAGTGATGGGGGAGCAGTACTTC. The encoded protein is CASIGLAGVMGEQYF.

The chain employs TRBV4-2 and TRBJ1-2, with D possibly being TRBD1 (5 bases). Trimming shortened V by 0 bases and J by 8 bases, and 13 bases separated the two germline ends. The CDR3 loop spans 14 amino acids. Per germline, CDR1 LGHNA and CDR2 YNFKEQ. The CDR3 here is CASSQDGFRVGYTF. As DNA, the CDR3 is TGTGCCAGCAGCCAAGATGGGTTCAGGGTCGGCTACACCTTC.

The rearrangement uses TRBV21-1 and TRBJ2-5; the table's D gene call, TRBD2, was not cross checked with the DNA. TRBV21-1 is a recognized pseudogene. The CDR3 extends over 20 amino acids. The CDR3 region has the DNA TGTGCCAGCAGCTTGGTAGTTAGCGGGGGCATACCTGCGGTGGGAGAGACCCAGTACTTC. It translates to CASSLVVSGGIPAVGETQYF.

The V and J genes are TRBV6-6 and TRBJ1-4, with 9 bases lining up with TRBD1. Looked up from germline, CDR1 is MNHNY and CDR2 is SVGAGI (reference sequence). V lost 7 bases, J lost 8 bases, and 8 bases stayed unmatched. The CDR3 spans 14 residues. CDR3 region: CASTEQGAREKLFF. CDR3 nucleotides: TGTGCCAGCACCGAACAGGGGGCGCGAGAAAAACTGTTTTTT.

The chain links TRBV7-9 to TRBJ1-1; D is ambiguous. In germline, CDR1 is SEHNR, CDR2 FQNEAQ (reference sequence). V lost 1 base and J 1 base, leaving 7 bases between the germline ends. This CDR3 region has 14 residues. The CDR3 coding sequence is TGTGCCAGCAGCTTAGTCGTAGAGAACACTGAAGCTTTCTTT. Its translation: CASSLVVENTEAFF.

CDR3 DNA sequence: TGTGCCAGCAGCCAGGGAGGGCAGCGGGAGACCCAGTACTTC. As protein: CASSQGGQRETQYF. The gene calls are TRBV4-2 and TRBJ2-5; 7 nucleotides match TRBD2. Per the germline V gene, CDR1 is LGHNA and CDR2 is YNFKEQ. The CDR3 contains 14 residues. The V and J ends lost 3 bases and 5 bases, in that order; junction bases with no gene match: 6.

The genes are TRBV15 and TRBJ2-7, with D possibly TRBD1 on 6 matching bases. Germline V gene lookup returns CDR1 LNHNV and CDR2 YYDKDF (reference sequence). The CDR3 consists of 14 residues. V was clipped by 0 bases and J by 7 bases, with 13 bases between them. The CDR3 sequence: CATSRERDKGEQYF. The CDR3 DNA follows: TGTGCCACCAGCAGAGAACGGGACAAGGGAGAGCAGTACTTC.

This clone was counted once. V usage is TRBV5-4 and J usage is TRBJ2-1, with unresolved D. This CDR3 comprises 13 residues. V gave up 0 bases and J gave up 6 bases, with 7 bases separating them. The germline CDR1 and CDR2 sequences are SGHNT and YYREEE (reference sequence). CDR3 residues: CASSLARSNEQFF. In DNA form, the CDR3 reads TGTGCCAGCAGCTTGGCGAGAAGCAATGAGCAGTTCTTC.

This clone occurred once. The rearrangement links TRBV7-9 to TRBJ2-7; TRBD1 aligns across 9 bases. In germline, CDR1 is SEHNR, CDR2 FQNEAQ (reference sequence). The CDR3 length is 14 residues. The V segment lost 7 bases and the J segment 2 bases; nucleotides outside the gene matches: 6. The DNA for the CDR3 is TGTGCCAGCATCCCCGGGACAGGGACCTACGAGCAGTACTTC. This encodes CASIPGTGTYEQYF.

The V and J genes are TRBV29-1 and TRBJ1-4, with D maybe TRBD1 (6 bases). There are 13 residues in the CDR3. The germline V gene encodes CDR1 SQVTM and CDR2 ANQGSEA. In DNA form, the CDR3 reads TGCAGTTATACAGGGCACAGAGATGAAAAACTGTTTTTT. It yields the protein CSYTGHRDEKLFF.

The CDR3 DNA reads TGCGCCAGCAGCGAGGGCTGGGATAACAATCAGCCCCAGCATTTT. Protein product: CASSEGWDNNQPQHF. V gene TRBV4-1 combines with J gene TRBJ1-5; D is uncertain. With 5 bases removed from V and 3 bases from J, the gap between germline ends came to 14 bases. The CDR3 is 15 residues long. Germline assignment: CDR1 MGHRA and CDR2 YSYEKL.

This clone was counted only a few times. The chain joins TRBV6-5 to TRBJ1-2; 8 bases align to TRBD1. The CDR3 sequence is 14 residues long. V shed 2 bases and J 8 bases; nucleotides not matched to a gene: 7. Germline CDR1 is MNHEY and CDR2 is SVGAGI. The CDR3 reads CASSYGAGGYGYTF. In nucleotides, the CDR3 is TGTGCCAGCAGTTACGGGGCAGGGGGCTACGGCTACACCTTC.

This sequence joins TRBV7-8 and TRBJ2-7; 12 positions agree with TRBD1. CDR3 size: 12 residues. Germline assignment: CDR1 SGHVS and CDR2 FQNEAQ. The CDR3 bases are TGTGGGGCAGGGACAGGGGGCCGGGAGCAGTACTTC. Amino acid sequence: CGAGTGGREQYF.

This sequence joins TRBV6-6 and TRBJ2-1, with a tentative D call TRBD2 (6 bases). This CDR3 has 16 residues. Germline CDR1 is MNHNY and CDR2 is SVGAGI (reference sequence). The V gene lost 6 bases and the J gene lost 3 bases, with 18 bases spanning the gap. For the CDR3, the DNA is TGTGCCAGCAGCTCAATAGCGGTGACAATCTACAATGAGCAGTTCTTC. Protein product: CASSSIAVTIYNEQFF.

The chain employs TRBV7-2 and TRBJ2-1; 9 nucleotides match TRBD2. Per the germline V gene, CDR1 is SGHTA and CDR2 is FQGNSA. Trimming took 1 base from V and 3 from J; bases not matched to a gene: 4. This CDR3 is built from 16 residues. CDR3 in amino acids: CASSLVSGSIYNEQFF. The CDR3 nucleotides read TGTGCCAGCAGCTTAGTTAGCGGGAGTATCTACAATGAGCAGTTCTTC.

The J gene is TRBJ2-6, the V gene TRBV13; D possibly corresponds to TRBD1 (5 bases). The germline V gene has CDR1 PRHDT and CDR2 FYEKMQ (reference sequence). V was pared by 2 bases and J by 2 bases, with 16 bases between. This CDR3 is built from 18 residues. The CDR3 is CASSLQGRVVAGANVLTF. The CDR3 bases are TGTGCCAGCAGCTTACAGGGCAGGGTAGTAGCTGGGGCCAACGTCCTGACTTTC.